A single sample gave rise to the 19 T cell receptor beta chains below, sequenced in a study of blood T cell repertoires in COVID-19. Sequenced by immunoSEQ multiplex PCR; TCRdb stores in-frame clones only, minus some. The sample lists 150,000 to 200,000 clones, more than 80% seen once, with roughly 1.9% in the top ten. What was sequenced was peripheral blood. The receptors shown here come from a woman in her fifties or sixties with COVID-19, enrolled during active disease.

The CDR3 bases are TGTGCCAGCAGCCCCGGGACTATATACGACGAGCAGTACTTC. Its translation is CASSPGTIYDEQYF. The chain couples TRBV4-2 to TRBJ2-7; 7 bases are a match to TRBD2. The CDR3 consists of 14 residues. Germline trimming cut 4 bases from V and 5 bases from J; bases unmatched to any gene: 8. The germline V gene has CDR1 LGHNA and CDR2 YNFKEQ.

The chain uses TRBV5-6 and TRBJ1-5; D is ambiguous. Germline-derived CDR1 and CDR2 are SGHDT and YYEEEE. Trimming took 2 bases from V and 0 from J, leaving 9 bases between them. The CDR3 consists of 15 residues. CDR3 sequence reads: CASSFAPDSNQPQHF. The CDR3 DNA follows: TGTGCCAGCAGCTTCGCCCCAGATAGCAATCAGCCCCAGCATTTT. Filled out from reference TRBV5-6 and TRBJ1-5, the complete variable domain reads DAGVTQSPTHLIKTRGQQVTLRCSPKSGHDTVSWYQQALGQGPQFIFQYYEEEERQRGNFPDRFSGHQFPNYSSELNVNALLLGDSALYLCASSFAPDSNQPQHFGDGTRLSIL.

The chain recombines TRBV24-1 with TRBJ2-5; maybe TRBD2 (7 bases). CDR1 KGHDR and CDR2 SFDVKD come from the germline V gene. V gave up 2 bases and J gave up 5 bases, with 14 bases separating them. This CDR3 region has 15 residues. This CDR3 is CATSDSGGALETQYF. The CDR3 coding sequence is TGTGCCACCAGTGATTCGGGGGGCGCGTTGGAGACCCAGTACTTC.

The chain combines TRBV2 with TRBJ1-2; D gene uncertain. CDR1 is SNHLY and CDR2 is FYNNEI in the germline V gene. The V end lost 3 bases, the J end lost 4 bases, and 9 bases lay between the germline ends. This CDR3 region has 13 residues. The CDR3 DNA reads TGTGCCAGCAGTGAGGTCAGTTTCTATGGCTACACCTTC. Amino acids: CASSEVSFYGYTF.

The chain carries TRBV9 and TRBJ1-5; D gene uncertain. Trimming pared 0 bases from V and 2 bases from J, leaving 6 bases between. This CDR3 is built from 14 residues. CDR1 is SGDLS and CDR2 is YYNGEE in the germline V gene. CDR3: CASSVDGGNQPQHF. The CDR3 nucleotides are TGTGCCAGCAGCGTAGACGGGGGCAATCAGCCCCAGCATTTT.

The genes are TRBV6-2 or TRBV6-3 and TRBJ1-2; 9 positions agree with TRBD1. J was trimmed by 6 bases and V by 2 bases; bases with no gene match: 4. Germline V lookup: CDR1 MNHEY, CDR2 SVGEGT. The CDR3 covers 14 residues. The CDR3 sequence: CASSYRGQGNGYTF. The CDR3 DNA follows: TGTGCCAGCAGTTACCGGGGACAGGGAAATGGCTACACCTTC.

This chain connects TRBV19 to TRBJ1-5; D might be TRBD1 (6 bases). The CDR3 spans 16 residues. The V gene lost 6 bases and the J gene lost 4 bases, with 19 bases spanning the gap. Germline values: CDR1 LNHDA, CDR2 SQIVND (reference sequence). The CDR3 coding sequence is TGTGCCAGTAGAACCAACAGGGTCCCCTATAATCAGCCCCAGCATTTT. Its protein product is CASRTNRVPYNQPQHF.

The rearrangement links TRBV4-3 to TRBJ1-4, with D possibly being TRBD1 (6 bases). The CDR3 is 19 residues long. CDR1 is LGHNA and CDR2 is YSLEER in the germline V gene. V was cut by 1 base and J by 0 bases, with 18 bases left in between. CDR3 region: CASSQGKGGLAATNEKLFF. CDR3 coding DNA: TGCGCCAGCAGCCAAGGGAAAGGGGGTCTCGCTGCAACTAATGAAAAACTGTTTTTT.

V and J are TRBV11-2 and TRBJ1-1; 10 nucleotides match TRBD1. The germline V gene has CDR1 SGHAT and CDR2 FQNNGV. This CDR3 spans 14 amino acids. Trimming took 3 bases from V and 6 from J; bases not matched to a gene: 4. CDR3 region: CASSFRQGASEAFF. The CDR3 DNA follows: TGTGCCAGCAGCTTCCGACAGGGGGCATCTGAAGCTTTCTTT.

The chain has TRBV19 and TRBJ1-5; D unresolved. With 3 bases removed from V and 3 bases from J, the gap between germline ends came to 6 bases. Germline lookup yields CDR1 LNHDA and CDR2 SQIVND (reference sequence). This CDR3 spans 13 amino acids. In DNA form, the CDR3 reads TGTGCCAGTAGTATGGCAGTCAATCAGCCCCAGCATTTT. Amino acids: CASSMAVNQPQHF.

This chain connects TRBV28 to TRBJ1-2; possibly TRBD1 for D (5 bases). The V and J ends lost 7 bases and 6 bases respectively, with 21 bases between them. CDR1 and CDR2 (germline): MDHEN, SYDVKM. The CDR3 consists of 15 residues. CDR3 DNA: TGTGCCAGCACCTTCCCGGGGGGAGGTAGGAATGGCTACACCTTC. Translation: CASTFPGGGRNGYTF.

This clone was found many times. The rearrangement uses TRBV10-1 and TRBJ2-5, with 9 bases identical to TRBD2. Trimming removed 7 bases from V and 1 base from J; junction bases left unmatched: 7. The V gene's germline CDR1 is WNHNN and CDR2 SYGVQD (reference sequence). The CDR3 is 15 residues long. CDR3 region: CASMIAGVSQETQYF. The DNA of the CDR3 is TGCGCCAGCATGATAGCGGGAGTGTCCCAAGAGACCCAGTACTTC.

The chain carries TRBV5-4 and TRBJ1-1; possible D gene TRBD1, 5 bases. The V end lost 2 bases, the J end lost 4 bases, and 12 bases lay between the germline ends. Germline V CDR1 and CDR2: SGHNT, YYREEE (reference sequence). This CDR3 region has 14 residues. CDR3 DNA sequence: TGTGCCAGCAGCTTTCCAGTGGGGGGCACTGAAGCTTTCTTT. It codes for CASSFPVGGTEAFF.

V and J are TRBV4-2 and TRBJ2-7; 8 nucleotides match TRBD1. Germline CDR1 reads LGHNA; CDR2 reads YNFKEQ. CDR3 length equals 14 residues. V shed 4 bases and J 6 bases; nucleotides not matched to a gene: 8. CDR3 sequence reads: CASSPGQVIGEQYF. The CDR3 DNA is TGTGCCAGCAGCCCGGGACAGGTAATTGGCGAGCAGTACTTC.

CDR3 region: CASSGPAPGQRTGELFF. In DNA form, the CDR3 reads TGTGCCAGCAGCGGCCCCGCACCGGGACAACGCACCGGGGAGCTGTTTTTT. This sequence joins TRBV9 and TRBJ2-2; D is possibly TRBD1 (6 bases). Trimming stripped 3 bases from V and 4 bases from J, with 19 bases between. Germline values: CDR1 SGDLS, CDR2 YYNGEE. CDR3 length equals 17 residues. The full variable domain, completed using reference TRBV9 and TRBJ2-2, is DSGVTQTPKHLITATGQRVTLRCSPRSGDLSVYWYQQSLDQGLQFLIQYYNGEERAKGNILERFSAQQFPDLHSELNLSSLELGDSALYFCASSGPAPGQRTGELFFGEGSRLTVL.

V and J are TRBV13 and TRBJ1-2; the D is unclear. V lost 0 bases, J lost 7 bases, and 6 bases lay in between. The germline gives CDR1 PRHDT, CDR2 FYEKMQ (reference sequence). The CDR3 loop spans 12 amino acids. CDR3 coding DNA: TGTGCCAGCAGCTTAGGCCCCTTTGGCTACACCTTC. It translates to CASSLGPFGYTF.

The gene calls are TRBV3-1 (or the pseudogene TRBV3-2) and TRBJ1-2, with D tentatively TRBD1 (5 bases). Germline V gene lookup returns CDR1 LGHDT and CDR2 YNNKEL (reference sequence). Trimming left V 3 bases short and J 0 bases short, with 14 bases between. CDR3 length equals 16 residues. CDR3 bases: TGTGCCAGCAGCCACCGGACGGACATCACTAACTATGGCTACACCTTC. Translated: CASSHRTDITNYGYTF.

This clone was seen a few times. V is TRBV6-4 and J is TRBJ2-2; D is undetermined. Germline V lookup: CDR1 MRHNA, CDR2 SNTAGT. This CDR3 spans 16 amino acids. Trimming pared 3 bases from V and 1 base from J, leaving 12 bases between. Here the CDR3 DNA reads TGTGCCAGCAGTGAAGGTGGGCACCGGAACACCGGGGAGCTGTTTTTT. This encodes CASSEGGHRNTGELFF.

The chain is built from TRBV7-8 and TRBJ2-6; the D gene is possibly TRBD1 (6 bases). The CDR3 runs to 18 residues. Trimming pared 6 bases from V and 2 bases from J, leaving 20 bases between. CDR1 SGHVS and CDR2 FQNEAQ come from the germline V gene. The CDR3 DNA is TGTGCCAGCAGTTTCGGGTGGGGACAAGGCCCTGGGGCCAACGTCCTGACTTTC. As protein: CASSFGWGQGPGANVLTF. Variable domain in full (rest from reference TRBV7-8 and TRBJ2-6): GAGVSQSPRYKVAKRGQDVALRCDPISGHVSLFWYQQALGQGPEFLTYFQNEAQLDKSGLPSDRFFAERPEGSVSTLKIQRTQQEDSAVYLCASSFGWGQGPGANVLTFGAGSRLTVL.